This TCR beta chain was captured by sequencing in a study of blood T cell repertoires in COVID-19. Deletions cut 4 bases from V and 0 bases from J, with 12 bases between. CDR3 length: 15 residues. Germline values: CDR1 SGHRS, CDR2 YFSETQ. Method: immunoSEQ multiplex PCR; TCRdb's copy keeps in-frame clones and lacks some. Of around 250,000 clones in the sample, about 91% are singletons; the top ten hold 4% to 5%. V is TRBV5-1 and J is TRBJ2-3; D not certain. The sequencing input was peripheral blood. The sequence derives from a woman in her thirties or forties who had recovered from COVID-19. CDR3 coding DNA: TGCGCCAGCAGCCCCGAGGCAGCTAGCACAGATACGCAGTATTTT. It is translated as CASSPEAASTDTQYF.